The source of this T cell receptor (beta chain) is a study of OX40 agonist ivuxolimab in advanced cancers. For the study at large: The patients received ivuxolimab by intravenous route every 2 weeks at 0.01 to 10 mg/kg. The mean age was roughly 60 years, ranging from 23 to 79, with about four fifths of participants male. Study-level results: At 0.1 to 3.0 mg/kg, clonal expansion of CD4+ and CD8+ blood T cells had occurred by week 6.

This CDR3 is 13 amino acids long. From germline, CDR1 is KGHSH and CDR2 LQKENI. The V end lost 8 bases, the J end lost 6 bases, and 13 bases lay between the germline ends. About this clone itself: The antigen is unknown.

The table came from immunoSEQ multiplex PCR; TCRdb's copy has only in-frame clones and leaves some out. The profile shows 68,000 or so clones, approximately 80% of them singletons. The origin of this receptor is an adult with an advanced solid tumor such as melanoma, head and neck, liver or kidney cancer. The starting material was CD4+ or CD8+ T cells sorted from blood, obtained in a trial of the OX40 agonist ivuxolimab. The chain links TRBV18 to TRBJ1-4, with D tentatively TRBD1 (5 bases). The CDR3 nucleotides read TGTGCCAGCCGTCGGACACCCTATGAAAAACTGTTTTTT. Translation gives CASRRTPYEKLFF.